One T cell receptor (beta chain) is described in this entry. Its antigen is unidentified. The V segment lost 7 bases and the J segment 4 bases; nucleotides outside the gene matches: 8. CDR1 MNHEY and CDR2 SVGAGI come from the germline V gene. This CDR3 has 15 residues. Reverse transcription of extracted RNA yielded cDNA, which provided the sequencing template. The repertoire was sequenced with immunoSEQ multiplex PCR; TCRdb's copy has only in-frame clones and lacks some. Altogether approximately 160,000 clones are present, around three fifths being singletons, with the ten largest covering 13% to 15%. These data originate in a study of CD8+ T cells in alopecia areata. Study at large: Administration of oral tofacitinib to treated patients was at 5 to 10 mg twice daily. Points from the study as a whole: Mice gave a clearer picture of TCR sharing than patients did, possibly for HLA-related reasons.

Treatment given: oral pan-JAK inhibitor, 5-10 mg twice daily. The sorting of PBMCs gave CD4+ and CD8+ T cells. The chain combines TRBV6-5 with TRBJ2-5; 11 bases are shared with TRBD1. The origin of this receptor is a human donor with alopecia areata. Sequenced here: CD4+ T cells sorted from blood, sampled at week 24, from a patient treated with tofacitinib. The CDR3 bases are TGTGCCAGCACCTTGGACAGGGGGCGTCTAGAGACCCAGTACTTC. Amino acid sequence: CASTLDRGRLETQYF.